The 15 T cell receptor beta chains presented below share a single source sample, sequenced in a study of blood T cell repertoires in COVID-19. The table came from immunoSEQ multiplex PCR; TCRdb's copy has only in-frame clones and leaves some out. This table holds 290,000 or so clones, roughly 85% found once. The sample consisted of peripheral blood. All receptors derive from a man aged 45 to 65 with active or convalescent COVID-19.

The rearrangement uses TRBV19 and TRBJ1-2; D uncertain. V dropped 6 bases and J dropped 7 bases, with 18 bases sitting between them. This CDR3 comprises 14 residues. In germline, CDR1 is LNHDA, CDR2 SQIVND (reference sequence). This CDR3 reads CASSLTGDSGGYTF. The CDR3 bases are TGTGCCAGTAGCCTAACCGGGGATTCGGGTGGCTACACCTTC.

This clone has ten or more counts. The rearrangement joins TRBV7-9 to TRBJ1-2; D unresolved. The length of the CDR3 is 14 residues. V was cut by 6 bases and J by 0 bases, with 11 bases left in between. Germline V gene sequence: CDR1 SEHNR, CDR2 FQNEAQ (reference sequence). The CDR3 DNA reads as TGTGCCAGCAGTTCCATATCAGCTAACTATGGCTACACCTTC. It is translated as CASSSISANYGYTF.

The chain is built from TRBV3-1 (or the pseudogene TRBV3-2) and TRBJ1-2; D remains ambiguous. Germline V CDR1 and CDR2: LGHDT, YNNKEL (reference sequence). This CDR3 region has 16 residues. V was shortened by 0 bases and J by 1 base, with 12 bases between the two germline ends. As DNA, the CDR3 is TGTGCCAGCAGCCAAGAAGGAGGAGGAGTTAACTATGGCTACACCTTC. Its protein product is CASSQEGGGVNYGYTF.

This chain joins TRBV5-6 and TRBJ1-4, with D hard to call. Germline lookup yields CDR1 SGHDT and CDR2 YYEEEE. V was clipped by 0 bases and J by 8 bases, with 8 bases between them. The CDR3 runs 13 residues. This CDR3 is CASSLGPEEKLFF. Written as DNA, the CDR3 is TGTGCCAGCAGCTTGGGCCCGGAGGAAAAACTGTTTTTT. Supplemented by reference TRBV5-6 and TRBJ1-4, the full variable domain reads DAGVTQSPTHLIKTRGQQVTLRCSPKSGHDTVSWYQQALGQGPQFIFQYYEEEERQRGNFPDRFSGHQFPNYSSELNVNALLLGDSALYLCASSLGPEEKLFFGSGTQLSVL.

The genes are TRBV4-1 and TRBJ1-1; TRBD1 is a possible D gene (5 bases). CDR3 length: 15 residues. The V end was cut by 0 bases, the J end by 5 bases, with 13 bases between. Germline V lookup: CDR1 MGHRA, CDR2 YSYEKL. The CDR3 DNA reads as TGCGCCAGCAGCCAAGATTCCGGGGGTTGGACTGAAGCTTTCTTT. Its protein product is CASSQDSGGWTEAFF.

This chain joins TRBV19 and TRBJ2-2; 7 nucleotides match TRBD2. The CDR3 is 16 amino acids. CDR1 and CDR2 from the germline V gene are LNHDA and SQIVND (reference sequence). Germline trimming cut 6 bases from V and 4 bases from J; bases unmatched to any gene: 11. The CDR3 region is CASSPLSGPRTGELFF. CDR3 DNA: TGTGCCAGTAGCCCGCTTAGCGGGCCTCGCACCGGGGAGCTGTTTTTT.

This chain's CDR3 is CASAFIGGGTEAFF. DNA for the CDR3: TGTGCCAGCGCTTTTATAGGGGGCGGCACTGAAGCTTTCTTT. The V and J genes are TRBV7-9 and TRBJ1-1; TRBD1 matches 7 bases. V lost 8 bases to trimming and J lost 4 bases; unmatched junction nucleotides: 10. This CDR3 is built from 14 residues. In germline, CDR1 is SEHNR, CDR2 FQNEAQ (reference sequence).

V and J are TRBV19 and TRBJ2-3; 12 nucleotides align to TRBD2. This CDR3 region has 16 residues. Trimming took 5 bases from V and 4 from J; bases not matched to a gene: 7. Germline loops: CDR1 LNHDA, CDR2 SQIVND (reference sequence). CDR3: CASSLRTSGIADTQYF. DNA of the CDR3: TGTGCCAGTAGTCTCCGGACTAGCGGGATAGCAGATACGCAGTATTTT.

This clone was recorded once. This chain uses TRBV12-3 or TRBV12-4 with TRBJ1-1; no firm D call. Trimming removed 2 bases at V and 6 bases at J, with 7 bases between. The CDR3 is made up of 12 amino acids. Written as DNA, the CDR3 is TGTGCCAGCAGTTTATCTTTTCCTGAAGCTTTCTTT. This sequence encodes CASSLSFPEAFF.

The rearrangement links TRBV3-1 (or the pseudogene TRBV3-2) to TRBJ2-7; no firm D call. The germline CDR1 and CDR2 sequences are LGHDT and YNNKEL (reference sequence). V was cut by 3 bases and J by 6 bases, with 15 bases left in between. CDR3 length: 14 residues. The CDR3 DNA follows: TGTGCCAGCAGCCAGTACGGTAAGAGCTCCGAGCAGTACTTC. Protein product: CASSQYGKSSEQYF.

The rearrangement joins TRBV27 to TRBJ2-1; D remains ambiguous. The ends were cut back, 4 bases at V and 10 bases at J, with 11 bases in the middle. The CDR3 sequence is 12 residues long. Germline V gene data show CDR1 as MNHEY and CDR2 as SMNVEV (reference sequence). CDR3 bases: TGTGCCAGCAGTTCCCTACTGAGAGAGCAGTTCTTC. Amino acids: CASSSLLREQFF.

The chain has TRBV5-8 and TRBJ2-7; D possibly corresponds to TRBD1 (5 bases). Trimming removed 5 bases at V and 4 bases at J, with 13 bases between. The CDR3 length is 13 residues. Germline V gene sequence: CDR1 SGHTS, CDR2 YDEGEE. The DNA of the CDR3 is TGTGCCAGCAGACGGTTTGGGGCTTACGAGCAGTACTTC. The encoded protein is CASRRFGAYEQYF. Full variable domain (rest looked up from reference TRBV5-8 and TRBJ2-7): EAGVTQSPTHLIKTRGQQATLRCSPISGHTSVYWYQQALGLGLQFLLWYDEGEERNRGNFPPRFSGRQFPNYSSELNVNALELEDSALYLCASRRFGAYEQYFGPGTRLTVT.

The gene calls are TRBV5-1 and TRBJ2-3, with TRBD1 matching 9 bases. The junction had 1 base not matched to a gene; V was cut back by 4 bases and J by 1 base. Germline loops: CDR1 SGHRS, CDR2 YFSETQ. This CDR3 has 14 amino acids. The CDR3 DNA reads TGCGCCAGCAGCCGGGACAGGGGCACAGATACGCAGTATTTT. This translates into CASSRDRGTDTQYF.

The chain is built from TRBV6-2 or TRBV6-3 and TRBJ2-1; TRBD2 aligns across 9 bases. Germline V CDR1 and CDR2: MNHEY, SVGEGT. CDR3 length: 15 amino acids. V was clipped by 2 bases and J by 4 bases; unmatched bases: 3. The CDR3 sequence: CASSYASGIYNEQFF. Written as DNA, the CDR3 is TGTGCCAGCAGTTACGCTAGCGGGATTTACAATGAGCAGTTCTTC.

This chain links TRBV15 with TRBJ2-1; 7 nucleotides align to TRBD2. V lost 0 bases to trimming and J lost 4 bases; unmatched junction nucleotides: 6. Germline values: CDR1 LNHNV, CDR2 YYDKDF (reference sequence). The CDR3 has 16 amino acids. The CDR3 coding sequence is TGTGCCACCAGCAGAGAGACCGGGACTACTTACAATGAGCAGTTCTTC. It translates to CATSRETGTTYNEQFF.